A single sample gave rise to the 3 T cell receptor beta chains below, sequenced in a study of OX40 agonist ivuxolimab in advanced cancers. The assay was immunoSEQ multiplex PCR, and TCRdb's table has in-frame clones only and misses some. In the table there are roughly 72,000 clones, 75% to 90% of which are singletons. This material consisted of CD4+ or CD8+ T cells sorted from blood, taken in a trial of the OX40 agonist ivuxolimab. These TCRs come from an adult with an advanced solid tumor such as melanoma, head and neck, liver or kidney cancer.

The DNA of the CDR3 is TGCGCCAGCAGCCAAGATTGGGGCAAGCAGGGTGACTATGGCTACACCTTC. It encodes CASSQDWGKQGDYGYTF. V is TRBV4-1 and J is TRBJ1-2; tentative D call: TRBD1 (5 bases). The CDR3 spans 17 residues. V was pared by 0 bases and J by 3 bases, with 17 bases between. CDR1 and CDR2 from the germline V gene are MGHRA and YSYEKL.

The chain employs TRBV19 and TRBJ1-2, with D unclear. The CDR3 has 14 residues. Germline CDR1 and CDR2: LNHDA and SQIVND (reference sequence). V dropped 3 bases and J dropped 0 bases, with 8 bases sitting between them. The CDR3 DNA reads as TGTGCCAGTAGTATCCGGACGGCTAACTATGGCTACACCTTC. It encodes CASSIRTANYGYTF.

This chain links TRBV6-1 with TRBJ2-5; the D gene is possibly TRBD1 (6 bases). The V gene's germline CDR1 is MNHNS and CDR2 SASEGT. Trimming took off 7 bases at V and 3 bases at J, with 15 bases between the two ends. This CDR3 is 14 amino acids long. CDR3 bases: TGTGCCAGCAACCGACAGGTACTTGAAGAGACCCAGTACTTC. This translates into CASNRQVLEETQYF.